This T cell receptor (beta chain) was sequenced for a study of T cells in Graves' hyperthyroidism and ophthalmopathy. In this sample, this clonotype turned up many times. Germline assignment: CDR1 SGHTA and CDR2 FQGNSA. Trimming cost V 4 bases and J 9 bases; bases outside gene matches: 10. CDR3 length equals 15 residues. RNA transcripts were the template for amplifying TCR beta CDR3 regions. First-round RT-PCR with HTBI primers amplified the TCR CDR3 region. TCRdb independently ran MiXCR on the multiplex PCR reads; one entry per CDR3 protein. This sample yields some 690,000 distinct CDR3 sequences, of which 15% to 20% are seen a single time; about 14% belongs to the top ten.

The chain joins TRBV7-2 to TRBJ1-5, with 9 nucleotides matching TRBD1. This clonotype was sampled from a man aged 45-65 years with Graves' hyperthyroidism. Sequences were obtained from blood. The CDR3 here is CASSSLGQGHAPQHF. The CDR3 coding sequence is TGTGCCAGCAGCTCCCTGGGACAGGGACATGCGCCCCAGCATTTT.